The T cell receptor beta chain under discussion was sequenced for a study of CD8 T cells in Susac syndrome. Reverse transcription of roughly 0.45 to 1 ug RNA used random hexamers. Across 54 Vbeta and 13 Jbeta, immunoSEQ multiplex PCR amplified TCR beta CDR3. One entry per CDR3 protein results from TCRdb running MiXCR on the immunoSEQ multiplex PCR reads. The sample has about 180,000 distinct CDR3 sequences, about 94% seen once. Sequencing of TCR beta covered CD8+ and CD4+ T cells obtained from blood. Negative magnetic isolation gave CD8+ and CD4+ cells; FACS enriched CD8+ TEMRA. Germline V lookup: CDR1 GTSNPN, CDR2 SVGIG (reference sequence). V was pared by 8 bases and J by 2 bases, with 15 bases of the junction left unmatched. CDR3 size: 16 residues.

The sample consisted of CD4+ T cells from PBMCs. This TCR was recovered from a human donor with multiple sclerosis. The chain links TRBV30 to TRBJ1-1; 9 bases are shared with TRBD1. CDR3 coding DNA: TGTGCCAGTAGTATCCTTCCGGGACAGGGTAACACTGAAGCTTTCTTT. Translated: CASSILPGQGNTEAFF.